This entry is about one T cell receptor beta chain. Germline CDR1 is SGHRS and CDR2 is YFSETQ. V lost 0 bases and J lost 4; bases outside the gene matches: 4. The CDR3 spans 15 residues. A single record per CDR3 protein comes from TCRdb applying MiXCR to the RT-PCR reads. The sample contains fewer than 800,000 distinct CDR3 sequences, over 12% of which appear only once. The chain recombines TRBV5-1 with TRBJ2-1; 7 bases are shared with TRBD1. The material sequenced was memory CD4+ T cells from blood. The origin of this receptor is a female donor in good health, serving as a healthy control. CDR3 nucleotides: TGCGCCAGCAGCTTGGAGGGACAGCAGTACAATGAGCAGTTCTTC. It translates to CASSLEGQQYNEQFF.